This T cell receptor (beta chain) was found in a study of blood T cell repertoires in COVID-19. Study-wide context: From the United States, Italy and Spain came samples of acute and convalescent COVID-19. PBMCs, B-cell-depleted T cells, or T cells provided the cDNA or gDNA that made up the material.

Original processing notes: Amplification with reference gene primers provided the estimates of nucleated cell counts. The assay was immunoSEQ multiplex PCR, and TCRdb's table has in-frame clones only and misses some. V and J calls plus clone size are reproduced from that table; the DNA served to infer D and trimming. The sample yields roughly 120,000 clones, roughly 85% seen once. Trimming took off 7 bases at V and 0 bases at J, with 13 bases between the two ends. The germline gives CDR1 MNHEY, CDR2 SVGAGI. The CDR3 has 15 amino acids. Sequencing used peripheral blood. The rearrangement links TRBV6-5 to TRBJ1-3; D uncertain. The receptor's source is a woman aged 60-75 years with acute or convalescent COVID-19. Here the CDR3 reads CASTRAGSSGNTIYF. CDR3 DNA sequence: TGTGCCAGCACCCGGGCGGGAAGCTCTGGAAACACCATATATTTT.